These T cell receptor beta chains were read from a single sample in a study of CD8+CD57+ T cells in acquired aplastic anemia. TCRdb reanalysed the reads using MiXCR and keeps one entry per CDR3 protein. The sample yields roughly 150,000 distinct CDR3 sequences, roughly 47% seen once. The specimen sequenced was sorted CD4+, CD8+, or CD8+CD57+ T cells (not recorded which) from PBMCs. The receptors here all came from a human donor in good health. The CDR3 runs from the conserved cysteine through the conserved F or W. D genes are given only for firm matches. The size field is filled for only some rows; it gives once, few, many or a size class.

TRBJ2-3 | 16 | . | TRBV4-2 | many | TGTGCCAGCAGCCCACCAGCGGGCGCTAGCACAGATACGCAGTATTTT | CASSPPAGASTDTQYF
TRBJ2-7 | 13 | . | TRBV7-7 | . | TGTGCTAGCAGCCCTCCCGGATCGTACGAGCAGTACTTC | CASSPPGSYEQYF
TRBJ1-5 | 14 | . | TRBV30 | . | TGTGCCTGGAGTAGGTCAGGGGGCAATCAGCCCCAGCATTTT | CAWSRSGGNQPQHF
TRBJ2-3 | 17 | . | TRBV5-1 | many | TGCGCCAGCAGCTTGTGGGTGGGAGAAACCAGCACAGATACGCAGTATTTT | CASSLWVGETSTDTQYF
TRBJ2-1 | 16 | . | TRBV7-9 | many | TGTGCCAGCAGCTTAGCGGGCGGCCGCTCCTACAATGAGCAGTTCTTC | CASSLAGGRSYNEQFF
TRBJ2-5 | 15 | TRBD2 | TRBV28 | few | TGTGCCAGCAGTCTGCCGGGACTAGGTGGGGAGACCCAGTACTTC | CASSLPGLGGETQYF
TRBJ2-1 | 13 | . | TRBV27 | many | TGTGCCAGCAGTTGGTGGGGGAACAATGAGCAGTTCTTC | CASSWWGNNEQFF
TRBJ2-2 | 12 | TRBD2 | TRBV20-1 | many | TGCAGTGCTAGAAGCGGGGCCGGGGAGCTGTTTTTT | CSARSGAGELFF
TRBJ2-6 | 19 | TRBD2 | TRBV19 | many | TGTGCCAGTAGGCTAGGGCCCGGGACTATTTTTTCTGGGGCCAACGTCCTGACTTTC | CASRLGPGTIFSGANVLTF
TRBJ2-7 | 15 | . | TRBV12-3/TRBV12-4 | . | TGTGCCAGCAGTTTATGGGGCAGCGGAACCTACGAGCAGTACTTC | CASSLWGSGTYEQYF
TRBJ2-1 | 14 | . | TRBV7-6 | . | TGTGCCAGCAGCTTATGGGGTTCCTACAATGAGCAGTTCTTC | CASSLWGSYNEQFF
TRBJ2-7 | 15 | . | TRBV5-1 | many | TGCGCCAGCAGCCCGACGGGAGGAGGGGGCTACGAGCAGTACTTC | CASSPTGGGGYEQYF
TRBJ1-3 | 16 | . | TRBV14 | . | TGTGCCAGCAGACCTTATTCAGTTCTCAGAGGAAACACCATATATTTT | CASRPYSVLRGNTIYF
TRBJ2-5 | 14 | TRBD2 | TRBV29-1 | . | TGCAGCGTTAAGGCGGGGGGGGTGGGAGAGACCCAGTACTTC | CSVKAGGVGETQYF
TRBJ2-1 | 15 | . | TRBV15 | many | TGTGCCACCAGCAGAGACCTTAGCTCCTACAATGAGCAGTTCTTC | CATSRDLSSYNEQFF
TRBJ1-5 | 15 | . | TRBV4-2 | many | TGTGCCAGCAGCCAAGGGGTTAGGGTTAATCAGCCCCAGCATTTT | CASSQGVRVNQPQHF
TRBJ1-2 | 11 | . | TRBV7-9 | once | TGTGCCAGCAGCTTTGGGGGTGACTACACCTTC | CASSFGGDYTF
TRBJ2-7 | 12 | . | TRBV4-1 | many | TGCGCCAGCAGCCCCGGGGCAGGCGAGCAGTACTTC | CASSPGAGEQYF
TRBJ1-1 | 13 | . | TRBV29-1 | . | TGCAGCGGCCGGGACACTATGAACACTGAAGCTTTCTTT | CSGRDTMNTEAFF
TRBJ2-3 | 15 | TRBD2 | TRBV6-1 | few | TGTGCCAGCAGGGTCGGGAGGGAAGGTACAGATACGCAGTATTTT | CASRVGREGTDTQYF
TRBJ2-2 | 12 | . | TRBV3-1 | few | TGTGCCAGCAGCCAATTGGCCGGGGAGCTGTTTTTT | CASSQLAGELFF
TRBJ2-5 | 16 | TRBD2 | TRBV7-6 | once | TGTGCCAGCAGCTTAGCTAGCGGGGGGATCCAAGAGACCCAGTACTTC | CASSLASGGIQETQYF
TRBJ2-5 | 13 | . | TRBV7-8 | . | TGTGCCAGCAGCCGAGGGGTCGCGGAGACCCAGTACTTC | CASSRGVAETQYF
TRBJ2-7 | 11 | . | TRBV20-1 | many | TGCAGTGCGCCCGGTCGGCTAGAGCAGTACTTC | CSAPGRLEQYF
TRBJ2-1 | 12 | TRBD1 | TRBV29-1 | . | TGCAGCGTTGGGCAGGGGGCAAATGAGCAGTTCTTC | CSVGQGANEQFF
TRBJ1-4 | 15 | . | TRBV28 | . | TGTGCCAGCAGTTTATCCGGAGGCAGGCGTGAAAAACTGTTTTTT | CASSLSGGRREKLFF
TRBJ1-4 | 14 | . | TRBV20-1 | many | TGCAGTGCTAGAGGGGCGAGGTCCTATGAAAAACTGTTTTTT | CSARGARSYEKLFF
TRBJ2-3 | 16 | . | TRBV7-6 | . | TGTGCCAGCAGCCCCCACGTGGGTATGGGCACAGATACGCAGTATTTT | CASSPHVGMGTDTQYF
TRBJ1-1 | 14 | . | TRBV6-5 | . | TGTGCCAGCAGTTACTCAGCAGAACGCACTGAAGCTTTCTTT | CASSYSAERTEAFF
TRBJ2-5 | 13 | . | TRBV6-1 | . | TGTGCTTCTACAGGGAGCGTCCAAGAGGCCCAGTACTTC | CASTGSVQEAQYF
TRBJ1-1 | 14 | . | TRBV14 | many | TGTGCCAGCAGCCAAGATCTGGTAGACACTGAAGCTTTCTTT | CASSQDLVDTEAFF
TRBJ1-4 | 19 | TRBD1 | TRBV28 | . | TGTGCCAGCAGGCACCCCCCGGGACAGGGGACCCAACTGGGGGGAAAACTGTTTTTT | CASRHPPGQGTQLGGKLFF
TRBJ2-5 | 16 | . | TRBV28 | few | TGTGCCAGCAGTTCCCCCCGAGACAGGAGCACGGAGACCCAGTACTTC | CASSSPRDRSTETQYF
TRBJ1-1 | 12 | . | TRBV5-4 | many | TGTGCCAGCACAGGGGATGCCACTGAAGCTTTCTTT | CASTGDATEAFF
TRBJ2-5 | 16 | TRBD2 | TRBV12-3/TRBV12-4 | . | TGTGCCAGCAGGGGGGGACTAGCGGGGACTTTGGAGACCCAGTACTTC | CASRGGLAGTLETQYF
TRBJ2-3 | 13 | . | TRBV7-3 | . | TGTGCCAGCGAGGGGTTGAGCACAGATACGCAGTATTTT | CASEGLSTDTQYF
TRBJ1-3 | 13 | TRBD1 | TRBV29-1 | . | TGCAGCGTTGACCCAGGGGGAGGAAACACCATATATTTT | CSVDPGGGNTIYF
TRBJ2-5 | 12 | . | TRBV20-1 | . | TGCAGTGCTAGACATGGGCAAGAGACCCAGTACTTC | CSARHGQETQYF
TRBJ1-1 | 14 | . | TRBV5-8 | . | TGTGCCAGCAGCATCCCGGACAGGAACACTGAAGCTTTCTTT | CASSIPDRNTEAFF
TRBJ2-2 | 14 | . | TRBV9 | many | TGTGCCAGCAACCCCCTGGGGGCTACCGGGGAGCTGTTTTTT | CASNPLGATGELFF